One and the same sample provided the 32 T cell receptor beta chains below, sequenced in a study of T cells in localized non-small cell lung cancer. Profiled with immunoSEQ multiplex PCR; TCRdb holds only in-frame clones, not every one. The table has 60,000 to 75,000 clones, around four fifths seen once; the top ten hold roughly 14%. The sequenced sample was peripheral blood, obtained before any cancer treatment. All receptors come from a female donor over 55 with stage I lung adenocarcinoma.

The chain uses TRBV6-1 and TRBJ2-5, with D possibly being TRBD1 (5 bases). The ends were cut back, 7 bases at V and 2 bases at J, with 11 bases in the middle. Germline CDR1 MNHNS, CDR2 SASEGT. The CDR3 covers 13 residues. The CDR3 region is CASKGHTQETQYF. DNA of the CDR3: TGTGCCAGCAAAGGACACACTCAAGAGACCCAGTACTTC.

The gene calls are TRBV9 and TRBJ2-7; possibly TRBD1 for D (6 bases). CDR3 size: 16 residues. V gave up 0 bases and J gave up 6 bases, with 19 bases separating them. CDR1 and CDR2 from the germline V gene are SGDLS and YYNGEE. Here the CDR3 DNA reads TGTGCCAGCAGCGTAGGGTGGGGGCTTTCCACGGGCGAGCAGTACTTC. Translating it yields CASSVGWGLSTGEQYF.

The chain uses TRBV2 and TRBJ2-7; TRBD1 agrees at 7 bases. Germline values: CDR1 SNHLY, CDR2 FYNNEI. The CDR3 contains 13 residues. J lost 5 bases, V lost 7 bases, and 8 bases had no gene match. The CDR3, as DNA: TGTGCCAGCAATTTACGAGGGGGCAACGAGCAGTACTTC. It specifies CASNLRGGNEQYF.

This CDR3 is CASSYLGQSGEQYF. The CDR3 region has the DNA TGTGCCAGCAGTTACCTGGGACAGAGTGGCGAGCAGTACTTC. The rearrangement uses TRBV6-5 and TRBJ2-7, with 7 bases that match TRBD1. This CDR3 contains 14 residues. With V trimmed by 2 bases and J by 6 bases, 7 bases remained unmatched. Per germline, CDR1 MNHEY and CDR2 SVGAGI.

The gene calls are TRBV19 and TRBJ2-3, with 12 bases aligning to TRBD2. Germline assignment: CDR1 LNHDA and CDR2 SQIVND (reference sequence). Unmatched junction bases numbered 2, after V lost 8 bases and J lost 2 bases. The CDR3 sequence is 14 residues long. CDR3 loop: CASGTSGSTDTQYF. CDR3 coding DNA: TGTGCCAGTGGGACTAGCGGGTCCACAGATACGCAGTATTTT.

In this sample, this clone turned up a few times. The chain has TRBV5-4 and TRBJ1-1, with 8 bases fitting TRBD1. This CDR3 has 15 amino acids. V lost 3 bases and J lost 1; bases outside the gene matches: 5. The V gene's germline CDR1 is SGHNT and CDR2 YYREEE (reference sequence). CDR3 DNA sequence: TGTGCCAGCAGCTCCCAGGGGGCACAGAACACTGAAGCTTTCTTT. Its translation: CASSSQGAQNTEAFF. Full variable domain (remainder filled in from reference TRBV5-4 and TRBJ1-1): ETGVTQSPTHLIKTRGQQVTLRCSSQSGHNTVSWYQQALGQGPQFIFQYYREEENGRGNFPPRFSGLQFPNYSSELNVNALELDDSALYLCASSSQGAQNTEAFFGQGTRLTVV.

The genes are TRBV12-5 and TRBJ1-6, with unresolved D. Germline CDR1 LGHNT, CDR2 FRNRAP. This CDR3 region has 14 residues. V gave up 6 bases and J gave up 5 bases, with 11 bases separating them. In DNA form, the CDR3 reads TGTGCTAGTGGCCAAACATCGAATAATTCACCCCTCCACTTT. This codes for CASGQTSNNSPLHF.

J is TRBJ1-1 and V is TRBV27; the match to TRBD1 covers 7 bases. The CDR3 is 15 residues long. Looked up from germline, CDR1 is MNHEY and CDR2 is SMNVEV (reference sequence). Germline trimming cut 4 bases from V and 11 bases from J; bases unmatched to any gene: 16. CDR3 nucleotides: TGTGCCAGCAGTTCAAATAAGGGGGCGCGCCGTTGGGCTTTCTTT. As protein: CASSSNKGARRWAFF.

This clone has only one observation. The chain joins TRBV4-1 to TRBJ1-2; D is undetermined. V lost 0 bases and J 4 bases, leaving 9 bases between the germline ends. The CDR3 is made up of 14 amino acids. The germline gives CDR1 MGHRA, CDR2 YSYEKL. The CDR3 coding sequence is TGCGCCAGCAGCCAAGAAAGTCTAAGCTATGGCTACACCTTC. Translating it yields CASSQESLSYGYTF.

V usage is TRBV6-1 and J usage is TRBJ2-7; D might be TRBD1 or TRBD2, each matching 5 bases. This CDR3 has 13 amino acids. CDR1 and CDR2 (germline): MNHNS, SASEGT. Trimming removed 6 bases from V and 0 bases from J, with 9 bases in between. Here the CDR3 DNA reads TGTGCCAGCAGGGGGACGGTCTCCTACGAGCAGTACTTC. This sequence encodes CASRGTVSYEQYF.

The DNA of the CDR3 is TGTGCCAGCTCACCACGATTGAGCACAGGGGATAACTCTGGAAACACCATATATTTT. Encoded protein: CASSPRLSTGDNSGNTIYF. The V and J genes are TRBV18 and TRBJ1-3; 7 bases are a match to TRBD1. The CDR3 loop spans 19 amino acids. The germline V gene encodes CDR1 KGHSH and CDR2 LQKENI. Germline trimming cut 1 base from V and 0 bases from J; bases unmatched to any gene: 12.

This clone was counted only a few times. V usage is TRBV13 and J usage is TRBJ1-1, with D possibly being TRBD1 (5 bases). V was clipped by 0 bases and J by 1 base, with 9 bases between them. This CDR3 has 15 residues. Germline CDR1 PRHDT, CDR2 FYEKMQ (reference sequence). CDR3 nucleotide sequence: TGTGCCAGCAGCTTAGGCCTGGGACGGAACACTGAAGCTTTCTTT. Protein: CASSLGLGRNTEAFF.

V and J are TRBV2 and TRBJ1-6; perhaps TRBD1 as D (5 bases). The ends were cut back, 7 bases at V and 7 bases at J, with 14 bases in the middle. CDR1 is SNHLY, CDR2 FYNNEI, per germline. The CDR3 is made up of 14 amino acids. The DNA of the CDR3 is TGTGCCAGCATAAAGGACACCTCGAATTCACCCCTCCACTTT. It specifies CASIKDTSNSPLHF.

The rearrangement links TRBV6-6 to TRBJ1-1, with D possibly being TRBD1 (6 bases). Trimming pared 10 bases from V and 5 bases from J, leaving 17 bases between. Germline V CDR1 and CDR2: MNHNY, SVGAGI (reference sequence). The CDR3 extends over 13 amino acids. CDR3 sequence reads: CATRRGGGTEAFF. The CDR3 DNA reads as TGTGCCACCCGAAGGGGGGGTGGAACTGAAGCTTTCTTT.

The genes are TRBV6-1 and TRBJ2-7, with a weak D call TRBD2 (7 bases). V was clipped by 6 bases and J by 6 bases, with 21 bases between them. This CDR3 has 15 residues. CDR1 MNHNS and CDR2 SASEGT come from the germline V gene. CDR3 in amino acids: CASSRGADRSAEQYF. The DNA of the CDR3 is TGTGCCAGCAGCCGGGGGGCTGACAGGTCCGCCGAGCAGTACTTC.

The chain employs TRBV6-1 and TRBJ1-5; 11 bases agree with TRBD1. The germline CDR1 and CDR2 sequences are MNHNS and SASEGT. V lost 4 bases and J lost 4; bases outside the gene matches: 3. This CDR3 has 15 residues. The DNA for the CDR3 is TGTGCCAGCAGTGCCGGGACAGGGGGTAATCAGCCCCAGCATTTT. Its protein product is CASSAGTGGNQPQHF.

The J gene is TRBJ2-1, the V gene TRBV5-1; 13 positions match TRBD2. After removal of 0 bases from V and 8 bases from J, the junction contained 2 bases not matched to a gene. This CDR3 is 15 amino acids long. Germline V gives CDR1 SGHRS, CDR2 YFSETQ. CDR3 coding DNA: TGCGCCAGCAGCTTGGGGACTAGCGGGAGAGATGAGCAGTTCTTC. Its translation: CASSLGTSGRDEQFF.

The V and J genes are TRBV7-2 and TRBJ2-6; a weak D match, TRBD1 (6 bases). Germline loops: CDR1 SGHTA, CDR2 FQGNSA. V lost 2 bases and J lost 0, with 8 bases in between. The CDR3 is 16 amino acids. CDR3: CASSLKGGSGANVLTF. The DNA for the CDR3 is TGTGCCAGCAGCTTAAAAGGGGGCTCTGGGGCCAACGTCCTGACTTTC.

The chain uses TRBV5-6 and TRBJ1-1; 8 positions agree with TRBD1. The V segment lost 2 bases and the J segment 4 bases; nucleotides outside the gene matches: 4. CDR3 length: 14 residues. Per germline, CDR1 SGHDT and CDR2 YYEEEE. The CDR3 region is CASSLVDRGTEAFF. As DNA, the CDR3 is TGTGCCAGCAGCTTAGTCGACAGGGGCACTGAAGCTTTCTTT.

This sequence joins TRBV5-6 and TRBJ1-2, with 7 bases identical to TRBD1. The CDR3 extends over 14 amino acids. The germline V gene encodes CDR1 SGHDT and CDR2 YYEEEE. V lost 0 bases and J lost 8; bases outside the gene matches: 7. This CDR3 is CASSLGGGLGGYTF. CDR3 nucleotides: TGTGCCAGCAGCTTGGGAGGGGGCTTGGGCGGCTACACCTTC.

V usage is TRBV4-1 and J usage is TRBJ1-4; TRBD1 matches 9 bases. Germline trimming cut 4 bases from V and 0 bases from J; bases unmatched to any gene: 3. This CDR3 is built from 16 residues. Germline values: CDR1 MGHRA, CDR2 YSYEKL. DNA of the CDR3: TGCGCCAGCAGCCCGGGACAGGGTACAACTAATGAAAAACTGTTTTTT. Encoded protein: CASSPGQGTTNEKLFF.

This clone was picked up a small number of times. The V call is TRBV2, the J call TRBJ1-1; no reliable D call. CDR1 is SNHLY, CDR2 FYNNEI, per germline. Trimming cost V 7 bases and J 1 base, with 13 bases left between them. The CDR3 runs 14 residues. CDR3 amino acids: CASMEGRSNTEAFF. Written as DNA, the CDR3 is TGTGCCAGCATGGAAGGACGGTCGAACACTGAAGCTTTCTTT.

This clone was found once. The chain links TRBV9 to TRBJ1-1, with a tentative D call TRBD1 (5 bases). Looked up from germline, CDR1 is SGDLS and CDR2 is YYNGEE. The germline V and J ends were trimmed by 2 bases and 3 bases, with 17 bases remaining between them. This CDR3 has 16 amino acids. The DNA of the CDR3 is TGTGCCAGCAGCGTGCGCCCCCAGGGTACGGACACTGAAGCTTTCTTT. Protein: CASSVRPQGTDTEAFF.

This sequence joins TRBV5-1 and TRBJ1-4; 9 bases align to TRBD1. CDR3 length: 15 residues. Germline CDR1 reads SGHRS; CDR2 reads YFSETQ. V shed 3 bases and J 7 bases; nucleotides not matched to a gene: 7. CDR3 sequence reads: CASSYQQGAGEKLFF. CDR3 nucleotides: TGCGCCAGCAGCTACCAACAGGGGGCCGGTGAAAAACTGTTTTTT.

CDR3 nucleotides: TGTGCCAGTAGTATAATTGGTGGACAGGGGTTAAAACTGTTTTTT. Encoded protein: CASSIIGGQGLKLFF. The rearrangement links TRBV19 to TRBJ1-4; 9 positions agree with TRBD1. Germline-derived CDR1 and CDR2 are LNHDA and SQIVND (reference sequence). The V and J ends lost 2 bases and 10 bases, in that order; junction bases with no gene match: 8. The CDR3 consists of 15 residues. Based on the CDR3 plus reference TRBV19 and TRBJ1-4, the full variable domain is DGGITQSPKYLFRKEGQNVTLSCEQNLNHDAMYWYRQDPGQGLRLIYYSQIVNDFQKGDIAEGYSVSREKKESFPLTVTSAQKNPTAFYLCASSIIGGQGLKLFFGSGTQLSVL.

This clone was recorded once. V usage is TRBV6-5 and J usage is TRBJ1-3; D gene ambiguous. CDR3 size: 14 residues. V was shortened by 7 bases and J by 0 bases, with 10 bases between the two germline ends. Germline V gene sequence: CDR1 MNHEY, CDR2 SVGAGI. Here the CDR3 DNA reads TGTGCCAGCACCGCGACGGGCTCTGGAAACACCATATATTTT. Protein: CASTATGSGNTIYF.

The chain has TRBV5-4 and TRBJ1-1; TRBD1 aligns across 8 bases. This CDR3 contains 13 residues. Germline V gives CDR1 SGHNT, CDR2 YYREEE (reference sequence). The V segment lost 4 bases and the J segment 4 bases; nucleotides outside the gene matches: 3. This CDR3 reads CASSRGQGTEAFF. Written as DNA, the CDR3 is TGTGCCAGCAGCCGCGGACAGGGCACTGAAGCTTTCTTT.

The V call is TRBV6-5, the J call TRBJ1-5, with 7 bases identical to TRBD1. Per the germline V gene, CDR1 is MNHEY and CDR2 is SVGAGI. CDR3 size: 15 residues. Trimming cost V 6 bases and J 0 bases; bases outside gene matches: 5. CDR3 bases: TGTGCCAGCAGCTACCGACAGGGTAGCAATCAGCCCCAGCATTTT. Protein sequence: CASSYRQGSNQPQHF.

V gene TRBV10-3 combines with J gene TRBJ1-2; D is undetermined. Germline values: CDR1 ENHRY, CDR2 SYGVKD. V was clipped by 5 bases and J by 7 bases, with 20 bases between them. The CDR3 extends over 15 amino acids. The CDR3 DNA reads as TGTGCCATCAGTTCCACGCCGGACCAGAGGAGTGGCTACACCTTC. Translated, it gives CAISSTPDQRSGYTF.

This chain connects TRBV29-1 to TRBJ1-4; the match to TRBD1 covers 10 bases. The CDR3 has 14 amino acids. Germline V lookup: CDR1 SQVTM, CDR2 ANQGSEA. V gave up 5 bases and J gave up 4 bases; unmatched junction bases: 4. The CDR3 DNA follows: TGCAGCGTTTGGACAGGGGGGCTTAATGAAAAACTGTTTTTT. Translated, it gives CSVWTGGLNEKLFF. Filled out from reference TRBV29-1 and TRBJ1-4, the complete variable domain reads SAVISQKPSRDICQRGTSLTIQCQVDSQVTMMFWYRQQPGQSLTLIATANQGSEATYESGFVIDKFPISRPNLTFSTLTVSNMSPEDSSIYLCSVWTGGLNEKLFFGSGTQLSVL.

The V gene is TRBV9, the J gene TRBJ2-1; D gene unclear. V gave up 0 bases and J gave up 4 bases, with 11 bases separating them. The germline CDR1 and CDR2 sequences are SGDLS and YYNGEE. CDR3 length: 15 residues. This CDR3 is CASSVDGRVYNEQFF. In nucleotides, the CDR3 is TGTGCCAGCAGCGTAGATGGTAGGGTGTACAATGAGCAGTTCTTC.

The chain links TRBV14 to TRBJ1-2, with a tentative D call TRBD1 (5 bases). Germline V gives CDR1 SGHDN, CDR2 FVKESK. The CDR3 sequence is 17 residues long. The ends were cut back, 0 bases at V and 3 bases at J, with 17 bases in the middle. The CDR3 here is CASSQDLGQGRHYGYTF. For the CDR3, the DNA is TGTGCCAGCAGCCAAGATTTAGGCCAGGGCAGGCACTATGGCTACACCTTC. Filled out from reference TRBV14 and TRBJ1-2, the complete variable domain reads EAGVTQFPSHSVIEKGQTVTLRCDPISGHDNLYWYRRVMGKEIKFLLHFVKESKQDESGMPNNRFLAERTGGTYSTLKVQPAELEDSGVYFCASSQDLGQGRHYGYTFGSGTRLTVV.